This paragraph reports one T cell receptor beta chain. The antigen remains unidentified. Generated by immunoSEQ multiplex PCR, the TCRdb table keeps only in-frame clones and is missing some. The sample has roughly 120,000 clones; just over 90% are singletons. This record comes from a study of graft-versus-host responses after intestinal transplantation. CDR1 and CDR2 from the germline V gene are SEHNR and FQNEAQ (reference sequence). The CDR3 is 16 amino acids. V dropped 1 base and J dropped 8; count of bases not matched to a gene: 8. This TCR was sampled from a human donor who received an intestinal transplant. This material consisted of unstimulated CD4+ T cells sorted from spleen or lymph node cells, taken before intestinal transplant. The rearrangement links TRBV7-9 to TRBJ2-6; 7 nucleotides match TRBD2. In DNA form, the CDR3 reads TGTGCCAGCAGCTTAGTTGGGAGGGTCGGGACCAACGTCCTGACTTTC. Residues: CASSLVGRVGTNVLTF.